The rows below give T cell receptor beta chains drawn from one sample of a study of blood T cell repertoires in COVID-19. Only in-frame clones appear in the TCRdb table, and some are missing; sequencing was by immunoSEQ multiplex PCR. The table shows 250,000 or so clones, with about 86% occurring only once. Sequencing was carried out using PBMCs or T cells enriched from blood (not recorded which). Receptor source: a man in his fifties who had recovered from COVID-19. Each CDR3 is given with its conserved first and last residue. The D gene is left open where the match is weak.

v_gene,d_gene,j_gene,CDR3aa,CDR3nt
TRBV6-5,TRBD1,TRBJ1-2,CASSYSIMRGPYGYTF,TGTGCCAGCAGTTACTCGATTATGAGGGGGCCCTATGGCTACACCTTC
TRBV28,TRBD2,TRBJ2-1,CASSTSGYNEQFF,TGTGCCAGCTCAACTAGCGGATACAATGAGCAGTTCTTC
TRBV18,.,TRBJ1-6,CASSRKQGSPLHF,TGTGCCAGCTCACGCAAACAGGGTTCACCCCTCCACTTT
TRBV7-9,.,TRBJ1-1,CASSLRGLMNTEAFF,TGTGCCAGCAGCTTACGGGGTCTAATGAACACTGAAGCTTTCTTT
TRBV19,.,TRBJ1-5,CASIGGKYQPQHF,TGTGCCAGTATCGGGGGGAAGTATCAGCCCCAGCATTTT
TRBV28,.,TRBJ1-4,CASSPGGVGEKLFF,TGTGCCAGCAGCCCTGGGGGCGTGGGTGAAAAACTGTTTTTT
TRBV7-3,.,TRBJ2-1,CASSWRENNEQFF,TGTGCCAGCAGCTGGAGGGAAAACAATGAGCAGTTCTTC
TRBV10-3,TRBD1,TRBJ2-7,CAISASTGTGDYEQYF,TGTGCCATCAGTGCCTCAACCGGGACAGGGGACTACGAGCAGTACTTC
TRBV7-2,.,TRBJ1-5,CASSLVTTNQPQHF,TGTGCCAGCAGCTTAGTGACAACAAATCAGCCCCAGCATTTT
TRBV9,TRBD2,TRBJ2-1,CASSVEGTRDPEQFF,TGTGCCAGCAGCGTAGAAGGGACTAGGGATCCTGAGCAGTTCTTC
TRBV24-1,TRBD1,TRBJ2-1,CATSDGTGGYNEQFF,TGTGCCACCAGTGATGGGACAGGGGGGTACAATGAGCAGTTCTTC